Detailed here is one TCR beta chain. These data are taken from a study of blood T cell repertoires in COVID-19. Turning to the study itself: Sites across the United States, Italy and Spain contributed samples from acute and convalescent COVID-19.

V lost 7 bases to trimming and J lost 4 bases, with 20 bases between them. The CDR3 is 15 amino acids. Germline CDR1 is MNHEY and CDR2 is SVGAGI. Original processing notes: Nucleated cell counts were estimated from reference gene primer amplification. Method: immunoSEQ multiplex PCR; TCRdb's copy keeps in-frame clones and lacks some. Clone size and V and J calls were adopted from that table, with D and trimming inferred from the DNA. The sample lists 78,000 or so clones; about nine tenths were seen once. The source is a man over 45 with active or convalescent COVID-19. What was sequenced was peripheral blood. This chain uses TRBV6-5 with TRBJ2-7; TRBD1 is a possible D gene (6 bases). The CDR3 loop is CASTLSHGGAYEQYF. Written as DNA, the CDR3 is TGTGCCAGCACCCTTTCCCATGGGGGCGCATACGAGCAGTACTTC.